What follows are 15 T cell receptor beta chains derived from one specimen sequenced in a study of control samples from healthy donors and cancer patients. Only in-frame clones appear in the TCRdb table, and some are missing; sequencing was by immunoSEQ multiplex PCR. The table has 100,000 to 150,000 clones, around 90% seen once. Sequencing used blood. These receptors came from a man in his late teens or twenties in good health.

This sequence joins TRBV7-6 and TRBJ1-6, with a possible D match to TRBD1 (5 bases). Trimming left V 5 bases short and J 3 bases short, with 17 bases between. Looked up from germline, CDR1 is SGHVS and CDR2 is FNYEAQ. The CDR3 extends over 17 amino acids. Here the CDR3 DNA reads TGTGCCAGCAGCCCCGGTGAAGGGACCGACTATAATTCACCCCTCCACTTT. The encoded protein is CASSPGEGTDYNSPLHF.

This clone was seen a handful of times. The rearrangement joins TRBV5-1 to TRBJ2-5, with 7 bases that match TRBD2. The CDR3 length is 14 residues. V lost 4 bases to trimming and J lost 1 base; unmatched junction nucleotides: 4. Germline V gene data show CDR1 as SGHRS and CDR2 as YFSETQ. This CDR3 is CASSPGLGQETQYF. In DNA form, the CDR3 reads TGCGCCAGCAGCCCAGGACTAGGCCAAGAGACCCAGTACTTC.

The V gene is TRBV9, the J gene TRBJ2-3; 7 nucleotides match TRBD1. V dropped 4 bases and J dropped 6; count of bases not matched to a gene: 17. The CDR3 consists of 17 residues. CDR1 and CDR2 (germline): SGDLS, YYNGEE. CDR3 loop: CASSTTKTGPGRDTQYF. In DNA, the CDR3 is TGTGCCAGCAGCACGACCAAGACAGGGCCGGGTAGGGATACGCAGTATTTT.

The chain has TRBV6-5 and TRBJ1-6; D remains unclear. The germline CDR1 and CDR2 sequences are MNHEY and SVGAGI. The V end lost 8 bases, the J end lost 7 bases, and 9 bases lay between the germline ends. This CDR3 is 12 amino acids long. The CDR3 DNA reads TGTGCCAGCCAAGGGAACAATTCACCCCTCCACTTT. Protein product: CASQGNNSPLHF.

The genes are TRBV6-1 and TRBJ2-1; possible D gene TRBD1, 6 bases. Germline CDR1 reads MNHNS; CDR2 reads SASEGT. CDR3 length: 16 amino acids. V gave up 4 bases and J gave up 0 bases, with 13 bases separating them. The CDR3 DNA reads as TGTGCCAGCAGTGTACAGGGTGGCGGCTCCTACAATGAGCAGTTCTTC. Amino acids: CASSVQGGGSYNEQFF.

This chain joins TRBV14 and TRBJ1-2; 7 positions agree with TRBD1. V shed 2 bases and J 7 bases; nucleotides not matched to a gene: 16. This CDR3 is built from 17 residues. CDR1 is SGHDN and CDR2 is FVKESK in the germline V gene. The CDR3 DNA follows: TGTGCCAGCAGCCAATCCCCGGGAGGGGGCCCGATGGGTGGCTACACCTTC. As protein: CASSQSPGGGPMGGYTF.

The rearrangement links TRBV7-9 to TRBJ1-2; TRBD1 agrees at 9 bases. Germline lookup yields CDR1 SEHNR and CDR2 FQNEAQ (reference sequence). V was clipped by 5 bases and J by 5 bases; unmatched bases: 9. The CDR3 runs to 15 residues. The CDR3: CASSAGQGIRYGYTF. CDR3 in DNA: TGTGCCAGCAGCGCCGGACAGGGGATACGGTATGGCTACACCTTC. The complete variable domain, with remaining parts taken from reference TRBV7-9 and TRBJ1-2, reads DTGVSQNPRHKITKRGQNVTFRCDPISEHNRLYWYRQTLGQGPEFLTYFQNEAQLEKSRLLSDRFSAERPKGSFSTLEIQRTEQGDSAMYLCASSAGQGIRYGYTFGSGTRLTVV.

The rearrangement uses TRBV5-1 and TRBJ1-3, with D possibly being TRBD1 (5 bases). The CDR3 is 16 residues long. Trimming shortened V by 4 bases and J by 0 bases, and 14 bases separated the two germline ends. Germline CDR1 and CDR2: SGHRS and YFSETQ. The CDR3 protein is CASSKISGLSGNTIYF. As DNA, the CDR3 is TGCGCCAGCAGCAAAATATCAGGGCTCTCTGGAAACACCATATATTTT.

This rearrangement joins TRBV6-2 or TRBV6-3 to TRBJ2-2; D unclear. CDR1 is MNHEY and CDR2 is SVGEGT in the germline V gene. CDR3 size: 12 residues. With 5 bases removed from V and 6 bases from J, the gap between germline ends came to 7 bases. This CDR3 is CASSGFPGELFF. The DNA of the CDR3 is TGTGCCAGCAGTGGTTTTCCCGGGGAGCTGTTTTTT.

Only one count was recorded for this clone. The chain carries TRBV5-3 and TRBJ2-1; no clear D. TRBV5-3 is recorded as an ORF, its role being uncertain. Trimming removed 7 bases from V and 6 bases from J, with 14 bases in between. CDR3 length equals 13 residues. For the CDR3, the DNA is TGTGCCAGATATACCGGAAGTGTCAATGAGCAGTTCTTC. Protein sequence: CARYTGSVNEQFF.

This chain connects TRBV5-1 to TRBJ2-4, with D uncertain. The CDR3 loop spans 13 amino acids. CDR1 and CDR2 from the germline V gene are SGHRS and YFSETQ. V gave up 4 bases and J gave up 8 bases, with 13 bases separating them. CDR3 region: CASSTGQGDIQYF. The CDR3 DNA follows: TGCGCCAGCAGCACCGGGCAAGGAGACATTCAGTACTTC. The whole variable domain, remainder taken from reference TRBV5-1 and TRBJ2-4, is KAGVTQTPRYLIKTRGQQVTLSCSPISGHRSVSWYQQTPGQGLQFLFEYFSETQRNKGNFPGRFSGRQFSNSRSEMNVSTLELGDSALYLCASSTGQGDIQYFGAGTRLSVL.

The chain recombines TRBV5-1 with TRBJ1-4; 8 bases align to TRBD1. Germline assignment: CDR1 SGHRS and CDR2 YFSETQ. V gave up 8 bases and J gave up 8 bases; unmatched junction bases: 8. The CDR3 is 13 amino acids. CDR3 sequence reads: CASKDREREKLFF. In nucleotides, the CDR3 is TGCGCCAGTAAGGACAGGGAAAGGGAAAAACTGTTTTTT.

The chain recombines TRBV6-4 with TRBJ1-6, with a weak D call TRBD1 (5 bases). The CDR3 loop spans 23 amino acids. V was cut by 2 bases and J by 0 bases, with 29 bases left in between. Germline V lookup: CDR1 MRHNA, CDR2 SNTAGT. CDR3 protein: CASSDERRGTTRGTSSYNSPLHF. The CDR3 bases are TGTGCCAGCAGTGACGAAAGGAGGGGCACTACAAGGGGAACGAGCTCCTATAATTCACCCCTCCACTTT.

The chain is built from TRBV7-3 and TRBJ2-7, with D perhaps being TRBD1 or TRBD2 (7 bases each). V was pared by 2 bases and J by 4 bases, with 12 bases between. This CDR3 spans 14 amino acids. Germline assignment: CDR1 SGHTA and CDR2 FQGTGA. The CDR3 bases are TGTGCCAGCAGCTTAGTCCAGGGGGGGTACGAGCAGTACTTC. Its translation: CASSLVQGGYEQYF.

The chain is built from TRBV2 and TRBJ1-1; no clear D gene. CDR3 length: 14 residues. Germline V gene data show CDR1 as SNHLY and CDR2 as FYNNEI. V lost 6 bases to trimming and J lost 4 bases, with 15 bases between them. CDR3 DNA: TGTGCCAGCAGGCGACTCACCTCGGGCACTGAAGCTTTCTTT. It specifies CASRRLTSGTEAFF.